This TCR beta chain was sequenced in a study of beta chain features in type 1 diabetes. Every isolated RNA sample was fully reverse transcribed, so sequencing captured expressed TCRB transcripts. Only in-frame clones appear in the TCRdb table, and some are missing; sequencing was by immunoSEQ multiplex PCR. Of some 160,000 clones listed, 7% to 10% were seen once; the top ten hold roughly 2.5%. This clone occurred a few times. Sequenced: central memory CD4+ T cells from blood. This TCR derives from a young woman in good health.

This CDR3 reads CASSLQQGATEAFF. As DNA, the CDR3 is TGCGCCAGCAGCTTACAGCAGGGTGCCACTGAAGCTTTCTTT. This sequence joins TRBV5-1 and TRBJ1-1; TRBD1 is a possible D gene (5 bases). The CDR3 runs to 14 residues. With 2 bases removed from V and 4 bases from J, the gap between germline ends came to 12 bases. The germline V gene has CDR1 SGHRS and CDR2 YFSETQ.